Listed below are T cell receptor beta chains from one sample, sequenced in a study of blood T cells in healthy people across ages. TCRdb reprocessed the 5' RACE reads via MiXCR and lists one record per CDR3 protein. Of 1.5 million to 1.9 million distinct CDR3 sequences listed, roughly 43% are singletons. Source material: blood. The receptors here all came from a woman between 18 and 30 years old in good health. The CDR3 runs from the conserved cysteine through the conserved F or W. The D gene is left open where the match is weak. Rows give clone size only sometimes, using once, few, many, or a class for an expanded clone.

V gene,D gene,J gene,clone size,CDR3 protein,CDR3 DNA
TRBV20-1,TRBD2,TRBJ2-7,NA,CSARGFGRGVSYEQYF,TGCAGTGCTAGAGGGTTCGGGCGGGGGGTTTCCTACGAGCAGTACTTC
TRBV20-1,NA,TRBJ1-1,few,CSARLPGRRNTEAFF,TGCAGTGCTCGACTCCCAGGCAGGAGAAACACTGAAGCTTTCTTT
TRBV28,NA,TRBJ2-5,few,CASSPPELRETQYF,TGTGCCAGCAGCCCCCCGGAACTGAGGGAGACCCAGTACTTC
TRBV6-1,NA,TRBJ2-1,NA,CASPLHNEQFF,TGTGCCAGTCCGCTACACAATGAGCAGTTCTTC
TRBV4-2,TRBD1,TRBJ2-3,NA,CASSQDMETGTETQYF,TGTGCCAGCAGCCAAGATATGGAGACGGGGACAGAGACGCAGTATTTT
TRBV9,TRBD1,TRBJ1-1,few,CASSGPTGTEAFF,TGTGCCAGCAGCGGACCGACAGGGACTGAAGCTTTCTTT
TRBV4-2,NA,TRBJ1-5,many,CASSQDINQPQHF,TGTGCCAGCAGCCAAGATATTAATCAGCCCCAGCATTTT
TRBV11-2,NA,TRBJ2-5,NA,CASKPRERGLNEQYF,TGTGCCAGCAAACCCAGGGAGAGGGGCCTCAATGAGCAGTACTTC
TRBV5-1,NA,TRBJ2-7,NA,CASSNKAHSYNEQYF,TGCGCCAGCTCCAATAAGGCCCATTCCTACAATGAGCAGTACTTC
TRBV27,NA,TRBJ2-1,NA,CASSSSRPGFGEQFF,TGTGCCAGCAGTTCTAGTCGGCCTGGGTTTGGGGAGCAGTTCTTC
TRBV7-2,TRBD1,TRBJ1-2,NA,CASSLGAGGPNYGYTF,TGTGCCAGCAGCTTAGGTGCAGGGGGCCCTAACTATGGCTACACCTTC
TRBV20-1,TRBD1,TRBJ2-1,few,CSARDRAYNEQFF,TGCAGTGCTAGGGACAGGGCTTACAATGAGCAGTTCTTC
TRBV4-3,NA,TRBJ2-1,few,CASSQARRGSYNEQFF,TGCGCCAGCAGCCAAGCACGCAGGGGATCCTACAATGAGCAGTTCTTC
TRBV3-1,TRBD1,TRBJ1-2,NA,CASSRRGPGLYGYTF,TGTGCCAGCAGCCGGAGGGGGCCGGGACTCTATGGCTACACCTTC
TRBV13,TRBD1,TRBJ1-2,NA,CASSARQGAHYGYTF,TGTGCCAGCAGCGCAAGACAGGGGGCACACTATGGCTACACCTTC
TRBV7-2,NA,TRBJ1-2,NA,CASSRTRTGNYGYTF,TGTGCCAGCAGTCGCACACGGACGGGTAACTATGGCTACACCTTC
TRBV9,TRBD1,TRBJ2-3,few,CASNNRDRGPTDTQYF,TGTGCCAGCAACAACCGGGACAGAGGTCCGACAGATACGCAGTATTTT
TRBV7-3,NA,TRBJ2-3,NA,CASSLQVRGDTQYF,TGTGCCAGCAGCTTACAGGTGCGGGGAGATACGCAGTATTTT
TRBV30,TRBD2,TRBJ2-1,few,CAWSVTSGSEQFF,TGTGCCTGGAGTGTAACTAGCGGTAGTGAGCAGTTCTTC
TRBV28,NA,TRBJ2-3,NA,CASSFWGRRTDTQYF,TGTGCCAGCAGTTTCTGGGGCAGGCGTACAGATACGCAGTATTTT
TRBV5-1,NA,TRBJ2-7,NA,CASSLLFSSYNEQYF,TGCGCCAGCAGCTTGTTGTTCAGCTCCTACAATGAGCAGTACTTC
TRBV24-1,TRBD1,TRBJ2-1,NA,CATSDSGTGVTEQFF,TGTGCCACCAGTGACTCTGGGACAGGGGTCACTGAGCAGTTCTTC
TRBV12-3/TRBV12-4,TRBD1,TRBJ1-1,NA,CASARGMNTEAFF,TGTGCCAGTGCCAGGGGGATGAACACTGAAGCTTTCTTT
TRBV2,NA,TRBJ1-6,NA,CASSDPTGPYSPLHF,TGTGCCAGCAGTGACCCTACAGGGCCCTATTCACCCCTCCACTTT
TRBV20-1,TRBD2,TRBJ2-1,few,CSARKGLAGRQFF,TGCAGTGCTAGGAAAGGACTAGCCGGAAGGCAGTTCTTC
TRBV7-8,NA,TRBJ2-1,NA,CASSLASRRDEQFF,TGTGCCAGCAGCTTGGCCTCCCGAAGGGATGAGCAGTTCTTC
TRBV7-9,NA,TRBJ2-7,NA,CASSYSAQLVYF,TGTGCCAGCAGCTACAGCGCACAGCTTGTGTACTTC
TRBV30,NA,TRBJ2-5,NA,CAWSTALKETQYF,TGTGCCTGGAGTACGGCCCTGAAAGAGACTCAGTACTTC
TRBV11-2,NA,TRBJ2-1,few,CASSLTPTGNEQFF,TGTGCCAGCAGCTTAACCCCGACCGGGAATGAGCAGTTCTTC
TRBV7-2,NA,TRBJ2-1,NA,CASSPSAGAGARYNEQFF,TGTGCCAGCAGCCCTTCAGCCGGGGCGGGGGCGAGATACAATGAGCAGTTCTTC
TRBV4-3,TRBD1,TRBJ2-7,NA,CASSQESDRGRYEQYF,TGCGCCAGCAGCCAAGAGTCGGACAGGGGCCGCTACGAGCAGTACTTC
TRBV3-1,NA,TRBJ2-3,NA,CASSPDRNTQYF,TGTGCCAGCAGCCCGGACCGGAATACGCAGTATTTT
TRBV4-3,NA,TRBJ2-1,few,CASSQDWSAYNEQFF,TGCGCCAGCAGCCAAGATTGGTCGGCATATAATGAGCAGTTCTTC
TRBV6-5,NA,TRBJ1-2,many,CASSYSQGYGYTF,TGTGCCAGCAGTTACTCTCAGGGCTATGGCTACACCTTC
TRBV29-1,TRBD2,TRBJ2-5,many,CSESGGTQETQYF,TGCAGCGAGTCCGGGGGGACTCAAGAGACCCAGTACTTC
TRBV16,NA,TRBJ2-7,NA,CASSPFEGYEQYF,TGTGCCAGCAGCCCGTTTGAGGGCTACGAGCAGTACTTC
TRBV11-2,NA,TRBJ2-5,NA,CASSQYRGLQYF,TGTGCCAGCAGCCAGTACCGGGGCCTGCAGTACTTC
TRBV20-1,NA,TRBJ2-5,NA,CSAFLSPGTQYF,TGCAGTGCTTTCCTTTCCCCAGGGACCCAGTACTTC
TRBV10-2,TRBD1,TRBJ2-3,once,CASKGQFSTDTQYF,TGCGCCAGCAAGGGACAGTTTAGCACAGATACGCAGTATTTT
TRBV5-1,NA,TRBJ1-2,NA,CASSELPGSSRGYTF,TGCGCCAGCAGCGAATTGCCCGGGTCCTCGCGTGGCTACACCTTC
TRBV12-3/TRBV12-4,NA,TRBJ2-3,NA,CASSGPEGGGADTQYF,TGTGCCAGCAGTGGACCCGAGGGGGGTGGCGCAGATACGCAGTATTTT
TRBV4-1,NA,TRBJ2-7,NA,CASSQELGRSSYEQYF,TGCGCCAGCAGCCAAGAACTCGGACGAAGTAGCTACGAGCAGTACTTC
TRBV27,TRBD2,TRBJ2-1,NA,CASSFNSGRGNEQFF,TGTGCCAGCAGTTTTAATAGCGGGAGGGGGAATGAGCAGTTCTTC
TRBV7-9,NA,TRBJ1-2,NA,CASSSWTGGDYGYTF,TGTGCCAGCAGTTCCTGGACCGGGGGGGACTATGGCTACACCTTC
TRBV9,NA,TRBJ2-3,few,CASSVIGRTDTQYF,TGTGCCAGCAGCGTCATCGGGAGAACAGATACGCAGTATTTT
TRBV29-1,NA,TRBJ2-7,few,CSTSQGPYEQYF,TGCAGCACATCGCAGGGTCCCTACGAGCAGTACTTC
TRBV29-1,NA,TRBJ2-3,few,CSVDLTPSTQYF,TGCAGCGTTGACTTGACACCCTCCACACAGTATTTT
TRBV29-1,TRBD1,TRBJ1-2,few,CSVGWDRGNGYTF,TGCAGCGTGGGGTGGGACAGGGGTAATGGCTACACCTTC
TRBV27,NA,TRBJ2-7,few,CASSTSGRPYEQYF,TGTGCCAGCAGTACCTCAGGACGACCCTACGAGCAGTACTTC
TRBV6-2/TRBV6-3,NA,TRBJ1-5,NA,CASSARTARFGQPQHF,TGTGCCAGCAGTGCGCGAACGGCGAGGTTTGGACAGCCCCAGCATTTT
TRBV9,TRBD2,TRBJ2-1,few,CASSVEFRGTSGSDEQFF,TGTGCCAGCAGCGTAGAATTTCGCGGGACTAGCGGGAGCGATGAGCAGTTCTTC
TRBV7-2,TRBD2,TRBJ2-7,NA,CASSPTSGLGNEQYF,TGTGCCAGCAGCCCTACTAGCGGTCTCGGCAATGAGCAGTACTTC
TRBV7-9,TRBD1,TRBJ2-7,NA,CASSWGQDFDYEQYF,TGTGCCAGCAGCTGGGGACAGGACTTCGACTACGAGCAGTACTTC